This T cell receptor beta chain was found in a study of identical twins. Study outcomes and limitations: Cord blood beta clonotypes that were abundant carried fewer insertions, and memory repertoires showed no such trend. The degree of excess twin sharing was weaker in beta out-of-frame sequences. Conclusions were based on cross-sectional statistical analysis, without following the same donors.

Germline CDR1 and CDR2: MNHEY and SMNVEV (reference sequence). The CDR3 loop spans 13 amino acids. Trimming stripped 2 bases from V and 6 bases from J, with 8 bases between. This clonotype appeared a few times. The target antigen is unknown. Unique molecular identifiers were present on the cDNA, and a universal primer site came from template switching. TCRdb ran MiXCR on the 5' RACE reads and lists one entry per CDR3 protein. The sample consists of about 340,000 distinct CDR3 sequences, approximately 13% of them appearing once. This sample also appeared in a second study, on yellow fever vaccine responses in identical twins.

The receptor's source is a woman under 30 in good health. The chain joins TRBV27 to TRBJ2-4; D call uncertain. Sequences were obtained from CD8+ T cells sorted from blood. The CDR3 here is CASSLAGLNIQYF. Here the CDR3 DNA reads TGTGCCAGCAGTTTAGCTGGGTTAAACATTCAGTACTTC.